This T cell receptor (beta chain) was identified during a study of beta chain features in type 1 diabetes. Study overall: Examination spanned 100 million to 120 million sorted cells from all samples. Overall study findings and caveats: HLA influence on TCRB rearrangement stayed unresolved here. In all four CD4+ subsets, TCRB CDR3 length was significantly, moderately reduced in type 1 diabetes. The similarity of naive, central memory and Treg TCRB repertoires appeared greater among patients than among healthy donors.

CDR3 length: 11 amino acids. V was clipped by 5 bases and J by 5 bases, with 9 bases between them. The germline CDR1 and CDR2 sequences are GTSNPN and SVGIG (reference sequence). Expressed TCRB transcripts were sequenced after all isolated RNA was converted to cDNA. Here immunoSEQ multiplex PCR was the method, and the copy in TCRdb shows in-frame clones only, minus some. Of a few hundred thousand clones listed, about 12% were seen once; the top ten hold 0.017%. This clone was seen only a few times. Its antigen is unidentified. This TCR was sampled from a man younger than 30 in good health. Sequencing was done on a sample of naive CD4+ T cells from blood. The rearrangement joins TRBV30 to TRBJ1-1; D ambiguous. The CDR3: CAWERDTEAFF. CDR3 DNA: TGTGCCTGGGAGAGGGATACTGAAGCTTTCTTT.